This T cell receptor beta chain was identified during a study of T cell repertoires in cytomegalovirus infection. Overall study context: Public TCR beta signature analysis indicated the presence of both CMV infection and matching HLA type.

V lost 0 bases and J lost 5, with 8 bases in between. Germline V gene data show CDR1 as ENHRY and CDR2 as SYGVKD. The CDR3 loop spans 14 amino acids. Via MiXCR, TCRdb re-called the reads, giving one row per CDR3 protein. The sample consists of roughly 730,000 distinct CDR3 sequences, around 35% of them appearing once. This clonotype was seen only a few times. Its antigen is not identified. This clonotype was obtained from a human donor in good health (CMV status not recorded). Some clones in this sample may be carry-over from other donors' samples. This chain connects TRBV10-3 to TRBJ1-5; D unclear. Sequenced here: cultured PBMCs, sampled from culture after CMV antigen stimulation. The CDR3 reads CAISESTEYQPQHF. The CDR3, as DNA: TGTGCCATCAGTGAGTCCACAGAATATCAGCCCCAGCATTTT.